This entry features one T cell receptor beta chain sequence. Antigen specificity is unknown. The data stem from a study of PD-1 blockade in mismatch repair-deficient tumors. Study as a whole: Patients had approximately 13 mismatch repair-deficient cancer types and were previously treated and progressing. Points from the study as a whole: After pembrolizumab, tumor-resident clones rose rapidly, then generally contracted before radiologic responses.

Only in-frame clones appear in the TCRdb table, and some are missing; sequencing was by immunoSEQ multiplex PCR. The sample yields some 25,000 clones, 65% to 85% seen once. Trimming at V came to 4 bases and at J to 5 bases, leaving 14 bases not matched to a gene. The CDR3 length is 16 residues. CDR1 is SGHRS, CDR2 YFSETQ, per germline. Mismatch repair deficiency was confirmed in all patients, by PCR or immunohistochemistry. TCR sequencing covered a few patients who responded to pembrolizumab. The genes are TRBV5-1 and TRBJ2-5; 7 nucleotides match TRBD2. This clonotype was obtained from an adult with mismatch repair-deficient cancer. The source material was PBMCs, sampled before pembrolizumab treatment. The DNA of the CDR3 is TGCGCCAGCAGCGGGCCTACGGGAGGACGGGGGGAGACCCAGTACTTC. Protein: CASSGPTGGRGETQYF.